Listed below are T cell receptor beta chains from one sample, sequenced in a study of T cell responses to AZD1222 COVID-19 vaccine. Assay used: immunoSEQ multiplex PCR; TCRdb lists only in-frame clones, some missing. The table shows fewer than 200,000 clones, with around nine tenths occurring only once. This sample comprised peripheral blood, obtained on day 0 of AZD1222 vaccination. These receptors all come from an adult in good health. Each CDR3 is given with its conserved first and last residue. A D gene is named only where the DNA matches it firmly. The size entry is marked missing in some rows and otherwise reads once, few, many or a size class.

CDR3,DNA,D,size,J,V
CASSLKDTGSGNTIYF,TGCGCCAGCAGCTTGAAGGACACCGGCTCTGGAAACACCATATATTTT,NA,NA,TRBJ1-3,TRBV5-1
CASSLVGGPGELFF,TGTGCCAGCAGCTTGGTCGGGGGTCCCGGGGAGCTGTTTTTT,NA,NA,TRBJ2-2,TRBV5-4
CAISESNKLSYNEQFF,TGTGCCATCAGTGAGTCGAACAAGCTCTCCTACAATGAGCAGTTCTTC,NA,NA,TRBJ2-1,TRBV10-3
CASSLTPISTDTQYF,TGTGCCAGCAGCTTAACCCCAATTTCCACAGATACGCAGTATTTT,NA,NA,TRBJ2-3,TRBV13
CASRTTARGAEQYF,TGTGCCAGCCGTACCACCGCCCGGGGCGCCGAGCAGTACTTC,NA,NA,TRBJ2-7,TRBV27
CSVYGDKAGADEQFF,TGCAGCGTTTACGGGGACAAGGCGGGAGCGGATGAGCAGTTCTTC,NA,once,TRBJ2-1,TRBV29-1
CASIHGTHQETQYF,TGTGCCAGCATACACGGGACACACCAAGAGACCCAGTACTTC,NA,NA,TRBJ2-5,TRBV2
CASSSFVLAGSTDTQYF,TGTGCCAGCAGTTCCTTCGTACTAGCGGGATCCACAGATACGCAGTATTTT,TRBD2,NA,TRBJ2-3,TRBV28
CASSQDQGWGNSPLHF,TGTGCCAGCAGCCAAGATCAGGGTTGGGGTAATTCACCCCTCCACTTT,NA,NA,TRBJ1-6,TRBV4-2
CASTVGGQGIKQPQHF,TGTGCCAGTACCGTAGGGGGACAGGGAATAAAACAGCCCCAGCATTTT,TRBD1,NA,TRBJ1-5,TRBV19
CASSVTGGGGTEAFF,TGTGCCAGCAGCGTGACAGGGGGCGGCGGCACTGAAGCTTTCTTT,TRBD1,NA,TRBJ1-1,TRBV9
CASQSGPIRNTEAFF,TGCGCCAGCCAGTCCGGACCGATTAGGAACACTGAAGCTTTCTTT,NA,NA,TRBJ1-1,TRBV5-1
CASSQETNNSPLHF,TGTGCCAGCAGCCAGGAAACGAATAATTCACCCCTCCACTTT,NA,NA,TRBJ1-6,TRBV7-2
CASSPTDGKETQYF,TGTGCCAGCAGCCCGACGGACGGAAAAGAGACCCAGTACTTC,NA,once,TRBJ2-5,TRBV11-2
CASSLETGFTDTQYF,TGTGCCAGCAGCTTAGAGACAGGTTTTACAGATACGCAGTATTTT,NA,NA,TRBJ2-3,TRBV7-6
CAISESSQGAGTEAFF,TGTGCCATCAGTGAGTCGAGCCAGGGGGCAGGGACTGAAGCTTTCTTT,TRBD1,NA,TRBJ1-1,TRBV10-3
CASSLDRGVNQPQHF,TGCGCCAGCAGCTTGGACAGGGGGGTTAATCAGCCCCAGCATTTT,TRBD1,NA,TRBJ1-5,TRBV5-1
CAWGGGSETQYF,TGTGCCTGGGGCGGGGGCAGCGAGACCCAGTACTTC,NA,NA,TRBJ2-5,TRBV30
CASRPQGKGGYTF,TGTGCCAGCAGGCCTCAGGGCAAGGGGGGCTACACCTTC,NA,NA,TRBJ1-2,TRBV28
CSVSPSPGNTEAFF,TGCAGCGTCAGCCCGAGCCCTGGGAACACTGAAGCTTTCTTT,NA,NA,TRBJ1-1,TRBV29-1
CASSLSGQGAGYGYTF,TGTGCCAGCAGCCTAAGCGGACAGGGGGCCGGCTATGGCTACACCTTC,TRBD1,NA,TRBJ1-2,TRBV7-9
CASSPGTSAPRGDTQYF,TGTGCCAGCAGCCCGGGGACTAGCGCCCCGAGGGGAGATACGCAGTATTTT,TRBD2,NA,TRBJ2-3,TRBV5-4
CASSLYGNEQFF,TGTGCCAGCAGCTTATACGGCAATGAGCAGTTCTTC,NA,NA,TRBJ2-1,TRBV7-3
CASSIPGQETQYF,TGTGCCAGTAGTATCCCAGGGCAGGAGACCCAGTACTTC,NA,NA,TRBJ2-5,TRBV19
CASITYISYEQYF,TGTGCCAGTATAACCTACATCTCCTACGAGCAGTACTTC,NA,NA,TRBJ2-7,TRBV19
CASSLSTAVAGGVYNEQFF,TGTGCCAGCAGTTTGTCGACAGCAGTAGCGGGAGGGGTTTACAATGAGCAGTTCTTC,TRBD2,NA,TRBJ2-1,TRBV28
CASSSSQGYNEQFF,TGTGCCAGCAGCTCCTCACAGGGCTACAATGAGCAGTTCTTC,NA,NA,TRBJ2-1,TRBV7-2
CASSHGTTSNAFF,TGTGCCAGCAGCCATGGGACAACTAGTAACGCTTTCTTT,NA,NA,TRBJ1-1,TRBV3-1/TRBV3-2
CASSPGGGYREKLFF,TGTGCCAGTAGTCCTGGGGGGGGTTATCGTGAAAAACTGTTTTTT,NA,once,TRBJ1-4,TRBV19
CASSLGGGQETQYF,TGTGCCAGCAGCTTAGGCGGGGGGCAAGAGACCCAGTACTTC,TRBD2,NA,TRBJ2-5,TRBV7-3
CASSREIRLDSPLHF,TGTGCCAGCAGCCGAGAAATAAGGTTGGATTCACCCCTCCACTTT,NA,NA,TRBJ1-6,TRBV7-8
CASSQILGAGANVLTF,TGTGCCAGCAGCCAAATTCTGGGCGCTGGGGCCAACGTCCTAACTTTC,NA,NA,TRBJ2-6,TRBV3-1/TRBV3-2
CASIRTVSGANVLTF,TGTGCCAGTATCCGGACTGTCAGTGGGGCCAACGTCCTGACTTTC,NA,NA,TRBJ2-6,TRBV19
CASSRLGAGDEQFF,TGTGCCAGCAGCCGGTTAGGTGCAGGCGATGAGCAGTTCTTC,NA,NA,TRBJ2-1,TRBV13
CASSQISWTASSYNEQFF,TGTGCCAGCAGTCAGATATCCTGGACAGCCAGCTCCTACAATGAGCAGTTCTTC,NA,NA,TRBJ2-1,TRBV6-6
CASSDQYRAVGYTF,TGTGCCAGCAGTGATCAATACAGGGCAGTCGGCTACACCTTC,NA,NA,TRBJ1-2,TRBV27
CASSLIQGQNTEAFF,TGTGCCAGCAGCTTAATACAGGGGCAAAACACTGAAGCTTTCTTT,TRBD1,NA,TRBJ1-1,TRBV5-8
CASSQRTGGRTDTQYF,TGCGCCAGCAGCCAAAGGACAGGCGGTCGCACAGATACGCAGTATTTT,TRBD1,NA,TRBJ2-3,TRBV5-1
CASSLNGPDTGELFF,TGTGCCAGCAGTCTCAACGGGCCGGACACCGGGGAGCTGTTTTTT,NA,NA,TRBJ2-2,TRBV6-4
CASSPGGNTEAFF,TGTGCCAGCAGCCCAGGGGGGAACACTGAAGCTTTCTTT,TRBD1,NA,TRBJ1-1,TRBV6-6